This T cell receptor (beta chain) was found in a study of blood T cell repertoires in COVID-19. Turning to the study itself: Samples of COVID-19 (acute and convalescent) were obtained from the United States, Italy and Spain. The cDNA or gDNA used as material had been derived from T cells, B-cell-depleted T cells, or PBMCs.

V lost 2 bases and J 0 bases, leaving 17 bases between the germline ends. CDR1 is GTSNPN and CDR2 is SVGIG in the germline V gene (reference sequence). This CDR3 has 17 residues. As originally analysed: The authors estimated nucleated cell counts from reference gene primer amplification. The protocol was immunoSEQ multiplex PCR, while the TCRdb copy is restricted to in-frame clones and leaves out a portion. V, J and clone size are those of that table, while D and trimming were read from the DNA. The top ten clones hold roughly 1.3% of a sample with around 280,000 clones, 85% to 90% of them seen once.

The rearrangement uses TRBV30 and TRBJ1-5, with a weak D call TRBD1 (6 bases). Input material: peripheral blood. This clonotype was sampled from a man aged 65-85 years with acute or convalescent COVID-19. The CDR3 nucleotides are TGTGCCTGGAGTACAGGACAGTGGGTTAATAGCAATCAGCCCCAGCATTTT. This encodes CAWSTGQWVNSNQPQHF. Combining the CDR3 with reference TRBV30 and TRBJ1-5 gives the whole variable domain SQTIHQWPATLVQPVGSPLSLECTVEGTSNPNLYWYRQAAGRGLQLLFYSVGIGQISSEVPQNLSASRPQDRQFILSSKKLLLSDSGFYLCAWSTGQWVNSNQPQHFGDGTRLSIL.